The entry below describes one TCR beta chain. V was shortened by 6 bases and J by 6 bases, with 17 bases between the two germline ends. Germline-derived CDR1 and CDR2 are MDHEN and SYDVKM. The CDR3 has 14 amino acids. In the original workflow: Amplification from reference gene primers served as the basis for estimated nucleated cell counts. TCRdb's table, derived via immunoSEQ multiplex PCR, lists solely in-frame clones and lacks some. D and trimming come from the DNA, and the V and J calls and clone size come from that table. The sample has about 76,000 clones; roughly nine tenths are singletons. The source of the sample is a study of blood T cell repertoires in COVID-19. Study-level background: The samples span acute and convalescent COVID-19 from the United States, Italy and Spain. T cells, B-cell-depleted T cells, or PBMCs supplied cDNA or gDNA.

The J gene is TRBJ1-1, the V gene TRBV28; perhaps TRBD1 as D (5 bases). The sequence was collected from a human donor in a cohort sampled during active COVID-19. The source material was peripheral blood. CDR3 DNA: TGTGCCAGCAGCCGGGGGGACGCCCTACCTGAAGCTTTCTTT. Translated, it gives CASSRGDALPEAFF. The variable domain in full, completed from reference TRBV28 and TRBJ1-1, reads DVKVTQSSRYLVKRTGEKVFLECVQDMDHENMFWYRQDPGLGLRLIYFSYDVKMKEKGDIPEGYSVSREKKERFSLILESASTNQTSMYLCASSRGDALPEAFFGQGTRLTVV.